This passage covers 32 T cell receptor beta chains from one sample sequenced in a study of beta chain features in type 1 diabetes. What was sequenced were expressed TCRB transcripts, since all of the isolated RNA had been reverse transcribed. TCRdb's copy holds only in-frame clones and misses some; the assay was immunoSEQ multiplex PCR. The sample lists fewer than 900,000 clones; 15% to 20% were seen once. The sequenced sample was naive CD4+ T cells from blood. These receptors came from a woman aged 18-35 years in good health.

This clone was counted between two and nine times. The chain couples TRBV7-9 to TRBJ1-3; D gene ambiguous. The CDR3 runs to 14 residues. Trimming left V 9 bases short and J 0 bases short, with 12 bases between. The germline gives CDR1 SEHNR, CDR2 FQNEAQ (reference sequence). CDR3 in amino acids: CASPRADSGNTIYF. The CDR3 bases are TGTGCCAGTCCCCGGGCAGACTCTGGAAACACCATATATTTT. Together with reference TRBV7-9 and TRBJ1-3, the CDR3 gives the full variable domain: DTGVSQNPRHKITKRGQNVTFRCDPISEHNRLYWYRQTLGQGPEFLTYFQNEAQLEKSRLLSDRFSAERPKGSFSTLEIQRTEQGDSAMYLCASPRADSGNTIYFGEGSWLTVV.

This clone was picked up a small number of times. The chain links TRBV28 to TRBJ1-2; 9 nucleotides line up with TRBD1. V shed 3 bases, J shed 7 bases, and the junction held 3 bases outside the gene matches. The germline V gene has CDR1 MDHEN and CDR2 SYDVKM. This CDR3 is 13 amino acids long. In nucleotides, the CDR3 is TGTGCCAGCAGTTTGGGGACAGGGAGTGGCTACACCTTC. Its translation: CASSLGTGSGYTF.

The gene calls are TRBV14 and TRBJ2-2, with D unclear. The V end was cut by 1 base, the J end by 1 base, with 7 bases between. The germline V gene encodes CDR1 SGHDN and CDR2 FVKESK. The CDR3 is made up of 15 amino acids. The DNA of the CDR3 is TGTGCCAGCAGCCAAGTTAACGAGAACACCGGGGAGCTGTTTTTT. Its translation: CASSQVNENTGELFF.

A few counts support this clone. This chain connects TRBV2 to TRBJ2-5; the D gene could be TRBD1 or TRBD2 (6 bases each). The CDR3 loop spans 11 amino acids. Germline V CDR1 and CDR2: SNHLY, FYNNEI. Trimming pared 8 bases from V and 12 bases from J, leaving 16 bases between. The CDR3 loop is CASLTGAWEYF. CDR3 DNA sequence: TGTGCCAGCTTGACGGGGGCCTGGGAGTACTTC.

This chain links TRBV29-1 with TRBJ2-2; 11 bases are a match to TRBD2. The junction had 16 bases not matched to a gene; V was cut back by 6 bases and J by 4 bases. The CDR3 length is 18 residues. Germline CDR1 reads SQVTM; CDR2 reads ANQGSEA. CDR3 in amino acids: CSVGSSSGRFGGTGELFF. CDR3 sequence (DNA): TGCAGCGTCGGTAGTTCTAGCGGGAGGTTCGGGGGCACCGGGGAGCTGTTTTTT.

The chain uses TRBV10-3 and TRBJ1-1, with D tentatively TRBD1 (5 bases). Germline loops: CDR1 ENHRY, CDR2 SYGVKD. CDR3 length equals 12 residues. V was clipped by 10 bases and J by 4 bases, with 13 bases between them. As DNA, the CDR3 is TGTGCCAGCAGAACTCAGGGCACTGAAGCTTTCTTT. Amino acids: CASRTQGTEAFF.

The chain links TRBV6-5 to TRBJ2-1; 7 bases match TRBD2. Germline CDR1 MNHEY, CDR2 SVGAGI. Germline trimming cut 10 bases from V and 7 bases from J; bases unmatched to any gene: 10. The CDR3 runs to 13 residues. CDR3 bases: TGTGCCACTTTGACTAGCACAGTTAATGAGCAGTTCTTC. It codes for CATLTSTVNEQFF.

Worth noting for this clone: Other DNA variants within this sample encode the same CDR3. The chain has TRBV28 and TRBJ2-7; possibly TRBD1 for D (5 bases). Germline V gene sequence: CDR1 MDHEN, CDR2 SYDVKM. CDR3 length equals 12 residues. Trimming shortened V by 5 bases and J by 3 bases, and 8 bases separated the two germline ends. The CDR3 DNA sequence: TGTGCCAGCAGTCTAGACAGCTACGAGCAGTACTTC. This gives the protein CASSLDSYEQYF.

The chain is built from TRBV6-5 and TRBJ1-3; no clear D gene. V dropped 7 bases and J dropped 0 bases, with 13 bases sitting between them. This CDR3 spans 15 amino acids. Germline V gene data show CDR1 as MNHEY and CDR2 as SVGAGI. CDR3 loop: CASTDSYVSGNTIYF. CDR3 nucleotide sequence: TGTGCCAGCACCGACTCGTATGTCTCTGGAAACACCATATATTTT.

This clone was found a few times. The chain recombines TRBV7-2 with TRBJ2-3; no firm D call. Trimming cost V 5 bases and J 6 bases, with 9 bases left between them. There are 12 residues in the CDR3. The germline V gene encodes CDR1 SGHTA and CDR2 FQGNSA. CDR3 coding DNA: TGTGCCAGCAGCCGTAGTCGTGATACGCAGTATTTT. Residues: CASSRSRDTQYF.

The chain combines TRBV2 with TRBJ2-2; 10 bases fit TRBD1. The germline CDR1 and CDR2 sequences are SNHLY and FYNNEI. The CDR3 sequence is 14 residues long. Trimming took 7 bases from V and 8 from J; bases not matched to a gene: 7. The CDR3 reads CASKAGTGEGELFF. CDR3 in DNA: TGTGCCAGCAAGGCCGGGACAGGGGAAGGGGAGCTGTTTTTT.

Concerning this clone itself: The junction and the germline gene differ at one end; a read error may be behind it. V is TRBV5-4 and J is TRBJ2-3; the match to TRBD1 covers 11 bases. There are 15 residues in the CDR3. CDR1 is SGHNT and CDR2 is YYREEE in the germline V gene (reference sequence). The CDR3 DNA reads TGCGCCAGCAGCCAAAGGGACAGGGGGGGAGATACGCAGTATTTT. It encodes CASSQRDRGGDTQYF.

The chain carries TRBV4-3 and TRBJ2-7, with 8 nucleotides matching TRBD1. V gave up 1 base and J gave up 1 base; unmatched junction bases: 6. The CDR3 is 16 amino acids. Germline CDR1 reads LGHNA; CDR2 reads YSLEER. The CDR3 here is CASSQGSTGDSYEQYF. The CDR3 region has the DNA TGCGCCAGCAGCCAAGGGTCGACAGGGGATTCCTACGAGCAGTACTTC.

CDR3 sequence (DNA): TGTGCCAGTAAGCGGGGGGACTATGGCTACACCTTC. Translated: CASKRGDYGYTF. The chain has TRBV19 and TRBJ1-2, with a weak D call TRBD1 (5 bases). Per germline, CDR1 LNHDA and CDR2 SQIVND (reference sequence). The CDR3 extends over 12 amino acids. Between the trimmed V and J ends, which lost 7 bases and 3 bases, there was a span of 9 bases. Filled out from reference TRBV19 and TRBJ1-2, the complete variable domain reads DGGITQSPKYLFRKEGQNVTLSCEQNLNHDAMYWYRQDPGQGLRLIYYSQIVNDFQKGDIAEGYSVSREKKESFPLTVTSAQKNPTAFYLCASKRGDYGYTFGSGTRLTVV.

This clone was observed a handful of times. The rearrangement joins TRBV2 to TRBJ1-5; D is unresolved. Germline-derived CDR1 and CDR2 are SNHLY and FYNNEI. The CDR3 is made up of 15 amino acids. V lost 5 bases and J 0 bases, leaving 11 bases between the germline ends. The CDR3 is CASSTEVYSNQPQHF. The CDR3, as DNA: TGTGCCAGCAGTACGGAAGTTTATAGCAATCAGCCCCAGCATTTT.

The chain combines TRBV15 with TRBJ2-5; 7 bases agree with TRBD2. Trimming cost V 1 base and J 1 base; bases outside gene matches: 3. Germline V CDR1 and CDR2: LNHNV, YYDKDF (reference sequence). The CDR3 runs to 15 residues. The CDR3 spells CATSRVGLPQETQYF. The CDR3 nucleotides are TGTGCCACCAGCAGAGTGGGACTACCCCAAGAGACCCAGTACTTC.

The V gene is TRBV7-9, the J gene TRBJ1-1; no reliable D call. CDR1 and CDR2 (germline): SEHNR, FQNEAQ (reference sequence). The CDR3 covers 13 residues. V lost 6 bases, J lost 1 base, and 9 bases lay in between. CDR3 nucleotides: TGTGCCAGCAGACCGGAGTCGAACACTGAAGCTTTCTTT. Translation gives CASRPESNTEAFF.

The chain combines TRBV7-2 with TRBJ1-4; D gene uncertain. V was shortened by 2 bases and J by 4 bases, with 8 bases between the two germline ends. From germline, CDR1 is SGHTA and CDR2 FQGNSA. This CDR3 region has 14 residues. Written as DNA, the CDR3 is TGTGCCAGCAGCTTACGACATAATAATGAAAAACTGTTTTTT. Protein: CASSLRHNNEKLFF.

This chain connects TRBV19 to TRBJ2-4; no reliable D call. This CDR3 contains 11 residues. Germline CDR1 reads LNHDA; CDR2 reads SQIVND (reference sequence). The V gene lost 6 bases and the J gene lost 7 bases, with 7 bases spanning the gap. CDR3 sequence: CASRERNIQYF. In nucleotides, the CDR3 is TGTGCCAGTAGAGAAAGGAACATTCAGTACTTC. The variable domain in full, completed from reference TRBV19 and TRBJ2-4, reads DGGITQSPKYLFRKEGQNVTLSCEQNLNHDAMYWYRQDPGQGLRLIYYSQIVNDFQKGDIAEGYSVSREKKESFPLTVTSAQKNPTAFYLCASRERNIQYFGAGTRLSVL.

The rearrangement uses TRBV19 and TRBJ2-1, with no clear D. This CDR3 region has 11 residues. Germline V gene data show CDR1 as LNHDA and CDR2 as SQIVND (reference sequence). With 2 bases removed from V and 7 bases from J, the gap between germline ends came to 3 bases. The CDR3 loop is CASSIWNEQFF. The CDR3 bases are TGTGCCAGTAGTATATGGAATGAGCAGTTCTTC.

The genes are TRBV18 and TRBJ2-1; D could derive from TRBD1 or TRBD2 (5 bases each). Trimming cost V 4 bases and J 7 bases, with 14 bases left between them. Germline V gene data show CDR1 as KGHSH and CDR2 as LQKENI. This CDR3 is built from 14 residues. Written as DNA, the CDR3 is TGTGCCAGCTCACTCGATGAGGGGTCGAATGAGCAGTTCTTC. Its translation is CASSLDEGSNEQFF.

The V and J genes are TRBV6-5 and TRBJ2-3; 8 bases agree with TRBD2. In germline, CDR1 is MNHEY, CDR2 SVGAGI. The CDR3 runs to 15 residues. After removal of 2 bases from V and 4 bases from J, the junction contained 5 bases not matched to a gene. CDR3 nucleotides: TGTGCCAGCAGTTACACCAGCGGGAGACCAGATACGCAGTATTTT. Residues: CASSYTSGRPDTQYF.

This clone showed up just a few times. This chain joins TRBV28 and TRBJ2-2; 8 bases line up with TRBD2. Losses at the gene ends were 4 bases for V and 1 base for J; bases not matched to a gene: 2. From germline, CDR1 is MDHEN and CDR2 SYDVKM. The CDR3 spans 15 residues. CDR3 amino acids: CASSSGTRNTGELFF. The CDR3 DNA follows: TGTGCCAGCAGTTCCGGGACTAGGAACACCGGGGAGCTGTTTTTT.

This clone has just one count. V usage is TRBV6-5 and J usage is TRBJ2-2; D tentatively reads TRBD1 or TRBD2 (5 bases each). Germline V gene data show CDR1 as MNHEY and CDR2 as SVGAGI. Trimming removed 6 bases from V and 4 bases from J, with 12 bases in between. The CDR3 contains 14 residues. The CDR3 reads CASRVREITGELFF. CDR3 in DNA: TGTGCCAGCAGGGTCAGGGAGATCACCGGGGAGCTGTTTTTT.

The CDR3, as DNA: TGTGCCATCAACGTAGGAGGGATGAACACTGAAGCTTTCTTT. This sequence encodes CAINVGGMNTEAFF. The chain carries TRBV10-3 and TRBJ1-1; no reliable D call. The CDR3 length is 14 residues. Trimming took off 7 bases at V and 0 bases at J, with 12 bases between the two ends. CDR1 and CDR2 from the germline V gene are ENHRY and SYGVKD.

A few counts support this clone. This chain connects TRBV9 to TRBJ2-2; 12 bases are a match to TRBD2. V lost 0 bases and J lost 1; bases outside the gene matches: 4. The CDR3 loop spans 18 amino acids. CDR1 SGDLS and CDR2 YYNGEE come from the germline V gene. The CDR3 coding sequence is TGTGCCAGCAGCGTAGTACTAGCGGGAGGATGGAACACCGGGGAGCTGTTTTTT. It is translated as CASSVVLAGGWNTGELFF.

The sample holds a few counts of this clone. The genes are TRBV20-1 and TRBJ1-1, with D tentatively TRBD1 (5 bases). The CDR3 is made up of 11 amino acids. Between the trimmed V and J ends, which lost 8 bases and 8 bases, there was a span of 15 bases. The germline V gene has CDR1 DFQATT and CDR2 SNEGSKA (reference sequence). The CDR3 DNA reads as TGCAGTACCGGGGGTTCTCCCGAAGCTTTCTTT. Its translation is CSTGGSPEAFF.

This chain uses TRBV20-1 with TRBJ2-1; D uncertain. This CDR3 has 10 amino acids. Per the germline V gene, CDR1 is DFQATT and CDR2 is SNEGSKA (reference sequence). The V gene lost 6 bases and the J gene lost 9 bases, with 9 bases spanning the gap. Here the CDR3 reads CSAWDAEQFF. As DNA, the CDR3 is TGCAGTGCGTGGGATGCTGAGCAGTTCTTC.

CDR3 DNA sequence: TGTGCCAGCAGCAAAACCCCAGCGGGATCGGCCGAGCAGTACTTC. Translated, it gives CASSKTPAGSAEQYF. The V gene is TRBV7-2, the J gene TRBJ2-7; 7 nucleotides line up with TRBD2. CDR3 length: 15 residues. V was clipped by 5 bases and J by 6 bases; unmatched bases: 13. CDR1 is SGHTA, CDR2 FQGNSA, per germline.

This clone was counted between two and nine times. This chain connects TRBV29-1 to TRBJ2-5; D possibly corresponds to TRBD2 (7 bases). Between the trimmed V and J ends, which lost 4 bases and 1 base, there was a span of 10 bases. Germline V gene data show CDR1 as SQVTM and CDR2 as ANQGSEA. There are 13 residues in the CDR3. CDR3 bases: TGCAGCGTTGGGGGGGGGCCCCAAGAGACCCAGTACTTC. Encoded protein: CSVGGGPQETQYF.

This clone was counted only a few times. V and J are TRBV6-1 and TRBJ1-5; D unclear. This CDR3 is 15 amino acids long. Between the trimmed V and J ends, which lost 4 bases and 1 base, there was a span of 11 bases. Germline V gene lookup returns CDR1 MNHNS and CDR2 SASEGT. The CDR3 region has the DNA TGTGCCAGCAGTGCGTTAAGTGCGAGCAATCAGCCCCAGCATTTT. Translated: CASSALSASNQPQHF.

In its sample, this clone was seen a few times. The CDR3 is CASSQGLALYNEQFF. The CDR3 DNA reads as TGTGCCAGCAGCCAGGGACTAGCCCTCTACAATGAGCAGTTCTTC. The gene calls are TRBV10-3 and TRBJ2-1, with 9 nucleotides matching TRBD2. V shed 10 bases and J 3 bases; nucleotides not matched to a gene: 10. The CDR3 consists of 15 residues. CDR1 is ENHRY, CDR2 SYGVKD, per germline.